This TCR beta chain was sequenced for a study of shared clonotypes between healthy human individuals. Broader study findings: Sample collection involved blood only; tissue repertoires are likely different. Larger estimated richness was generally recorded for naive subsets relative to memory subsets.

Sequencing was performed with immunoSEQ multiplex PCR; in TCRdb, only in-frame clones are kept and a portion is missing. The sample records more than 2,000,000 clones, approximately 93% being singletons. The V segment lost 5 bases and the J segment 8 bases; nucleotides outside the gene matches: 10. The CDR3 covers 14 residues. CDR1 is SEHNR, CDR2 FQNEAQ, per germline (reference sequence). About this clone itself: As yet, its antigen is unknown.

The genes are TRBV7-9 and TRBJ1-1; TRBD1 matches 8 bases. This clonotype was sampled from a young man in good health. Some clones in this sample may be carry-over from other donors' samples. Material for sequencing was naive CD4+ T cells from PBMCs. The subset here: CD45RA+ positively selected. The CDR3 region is CASSLDAGGGEAFF. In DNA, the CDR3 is TGTGCCAGCAGCCTAGACGCAGGGGGCGGGGAAGCTTTCTTT.